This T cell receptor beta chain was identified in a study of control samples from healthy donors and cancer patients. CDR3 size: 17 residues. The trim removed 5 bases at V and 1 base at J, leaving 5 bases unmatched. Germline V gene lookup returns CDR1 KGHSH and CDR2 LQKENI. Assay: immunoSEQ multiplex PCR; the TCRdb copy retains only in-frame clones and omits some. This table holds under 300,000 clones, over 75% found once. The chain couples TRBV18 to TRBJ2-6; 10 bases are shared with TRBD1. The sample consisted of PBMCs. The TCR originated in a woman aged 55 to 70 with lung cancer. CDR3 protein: CASSTTGGRSGANVLTF. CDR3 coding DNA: TGTGCCAGCTCAACGACAGGGGGCAGGTCTGGGGCCAACGTCCTGACTTTC.